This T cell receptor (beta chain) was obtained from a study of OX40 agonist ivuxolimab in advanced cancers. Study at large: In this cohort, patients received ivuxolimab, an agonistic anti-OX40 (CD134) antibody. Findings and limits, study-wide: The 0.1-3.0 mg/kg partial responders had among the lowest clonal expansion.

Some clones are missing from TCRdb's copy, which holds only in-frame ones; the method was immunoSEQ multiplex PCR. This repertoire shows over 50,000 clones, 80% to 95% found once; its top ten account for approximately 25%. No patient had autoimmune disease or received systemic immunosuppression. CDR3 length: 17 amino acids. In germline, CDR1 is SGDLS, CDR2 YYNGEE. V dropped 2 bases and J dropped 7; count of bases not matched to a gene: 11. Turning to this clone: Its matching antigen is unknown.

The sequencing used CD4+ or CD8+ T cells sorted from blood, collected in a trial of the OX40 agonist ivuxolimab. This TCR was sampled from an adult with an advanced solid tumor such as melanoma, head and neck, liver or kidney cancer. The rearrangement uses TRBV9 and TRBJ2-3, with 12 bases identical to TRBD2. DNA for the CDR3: TGTGCCAGCAGCGTTGACCCCTCTAGCGGGAGGGTCCATACGCAGTATTTT. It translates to CASSVDPSSGRVHTQYF. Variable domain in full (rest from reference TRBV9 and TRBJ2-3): DSGVTQTPKHLITATGQRVTLRCSPRSGDLSVYWYQQSLDQGLQFLIQYYNGEERAKGNILERFSAQQFPDLHSELNLSSLELGDSALYFCASSVDPSSGRVHTQYFGPGTRLTVL.